The 10 T cell receptor beta chains below come from one sample, sequenced in a study of glioma-infiltrating T cells after dendritic cell vaccination. Time point here: after dendritic cell vaccination, including at tumor progression/relapse. Generated by immunoSEQ multiplex PCR, the TCRdb table keeps only in-frame clones and is missing some. The table has some 90,000 clones, more than 80% seen once. The input for sequencing was blood, taken after dendritic cell vaccination. The receptors stem from a human donor with glioblastoma.

The genes are TRBV15 and TRBJ2-6; D is uncertain. CDR1 and CDR2 (germline): LNHNV, YYDKDF (reference sequence). CDR3 length: 15 residues. V was shortened by 0 bases and J by 2 bases, with 5 bases between the two germline ends. The CDR3 protein is CATSRDQTGANVLTF. In DNA form, the CDR3 reads TGTGCCACCAGCAGAGATCAGACTGGGGCCAACGTCCTGACTTTC. Using reference TRBV15 and TRBJ2-6 for the parts outside the CDR3, the full variable domain is DAMVIQNPRYQVTQFGKPVTLSCSQTLNHNVMYWYQQKSSQAPKLLFHYYDKDFNNEADTPDNFQSRRPNTSFCFLDIRSPGLGDTAMYLCATSRDQTGANVLTFGAGSRLTVL.

This rearrangement joins TRBV5-1 to TRBJ1-2; 9 bases fit TRBD1. The V gene's germline CDR1 is SGHRS and CDR2 YFSETQ. The V and J ends lost 4 bases and 7 bases, in that order; junction bases with no gene match: 14. CDR3 length: 16 residues. The CDR3 loop is CASSVGTGSTIFGYTF. The CDR3 DNA reads as TGCGCCAGCAGCGTCGGGACAGGGAGCACTATCTTTGGCTACACCTTC.

The chain joins TRBV27 to TRBJ2-1; perhaps TRBD2 as D (5 bases). Germline CDR1 MNHEY, CDR2 SMNVEV (reference sequence). Between the trimmed V and J ends, which lost 5 bases and 9 bases, there was a span of 17 bases. This CDR3 is built from 14 residues. The CDR3 DNA follows: TGTGCCAGCAGTGGCGGCGGGCTACTTGCTGAGCAGTTCTTC. Its translation: CASSGGGLLAEQFF.

The CDR3 protein is CASSGQVYNSPLHF. CDR3 coding DNA: TGTGCCAGCAGTGGACAGGTCTATAATTCACCCCTCCACTTT. The chain is built from TRBV6-5 and TRBJ1-6; 7 bases line up with TRBD1. This CDR3 region has 14 residues. In germline, CDR1 is MNHEY, CDR2 SVGAGI. After removal of 5 bases from V and 3 bases from J, the junction contained 1 base not matched to a gene.

V usage is TRBV7-9 and J usage is TRBJ1-3; 8 bases match TRBD1. Germline V gene data show CDR1 as SEHNR and CDR2 as FQNEAQ (reference sequence). This CDR3 contains 14 residues. The V and J ends lost 6 bases and 6 bases, in that order; junction bases with no gene match: 7. The CDR3 DNA follows: TGTGCCAGCAGAATAGGACAGGGTGAAAACACCATATATTTT. Its protein is CASRIGQGENTIYF.

This clone turned up a few times. The chain's CDR3 is CASSLGGNLHTIYF. The CDR3 DNA reads TGTGCCAGCAGCTTAGGGGGCAACCTGCACACCATATATTTT. The chain joins TRBV7-6 to TRBJ1-3; maybe TRBD1 (5 bases). The V gene's germline CDR1 is SGHVS and CDR2 FNYEAQ. This CDR3 has 14 residues. Trimming took off 1 base at V and 8 bases at J, with 12 bases between the two ends. The full variable domain, in which reference TRBV7-6 and TRBJ1-3 provide the parts outside the CDR3, is GAGVSQSPRYKVTKRGQDVALRCDPISGHVSLYWYRQALGQGPEFLTYFNYEAQQDKSGLPNDRFSAERPEGSISTLTIQRTEQRDSAMYRCASSLGGNLHTIYFGEGSWLTVV.

The chain carries TRBV6-6 and TRBJ1-1; D gene unclear. Germline V gene lookup returns CDR1 MNHNY and CDR2 SVGAGI (reference sequence). V lost 0 bases and J 1 base, leaving 3 bases between the germline ends. This CDR3 contains 13 residues. The CDR3 protein is CASSYSQNTEAFF. In nucleotides, the CDR3 is TGTGCCAGCAGTTACTCTCAGAACACTGAAGCTTTCTTT.

The table lists this clone with a few counts. The chain combines TRBV4-1 with TRBJ1-6, with a weak D call TRBD1 (6 bases). Looked up from germline, CDR1 is MGHRA and CDR2 is YSYEKL. The CDR3 is 13 residues long. The ends were cut back, 4 bases at V and 13 bases at J, with 14 bases in the middle. The CDR3 protein is CASSLTGSEPLHF. In nucleotides, the CDR3 is TGCGCCAGCAGCCTAACAGGGTCGGAGCCCCTCCACTTT.

V usage is TRBV6-1 and J usage is TRBJ1-2, with D possibly TRBD1 on 6 matching bases. V lost 6 bases and J lost 8, with 22 bases in between. This CDR3 is built from 15 residues. Germline CDR1 MNHNS, CDR2 SASEGT. The CDR3 nucleotides read TGTGCCAGCAGAGCACCCGCCCCTGGGGGCGGGGGCTACACCTTC. Protein: CASRAPAPGGGGYTF.

V gene TRBV6-5 combines with J gene TRBJ2-1; D possibly corresponds to TRBD2 (5 bases). The CDR3 spans 15 residues. Trimming cost V 4 bases and J 0 bases, with 10 bases left between them. From germline, CDR1 is MNHEY and CDR2 SVGAGI. The CDR3 DNA follows: TGTGCCAGCAGTTTTTCTGGGAGCTCCTACAATGAGCAGTTCTTC. It translates to CASSFSGSSYNEQFF.